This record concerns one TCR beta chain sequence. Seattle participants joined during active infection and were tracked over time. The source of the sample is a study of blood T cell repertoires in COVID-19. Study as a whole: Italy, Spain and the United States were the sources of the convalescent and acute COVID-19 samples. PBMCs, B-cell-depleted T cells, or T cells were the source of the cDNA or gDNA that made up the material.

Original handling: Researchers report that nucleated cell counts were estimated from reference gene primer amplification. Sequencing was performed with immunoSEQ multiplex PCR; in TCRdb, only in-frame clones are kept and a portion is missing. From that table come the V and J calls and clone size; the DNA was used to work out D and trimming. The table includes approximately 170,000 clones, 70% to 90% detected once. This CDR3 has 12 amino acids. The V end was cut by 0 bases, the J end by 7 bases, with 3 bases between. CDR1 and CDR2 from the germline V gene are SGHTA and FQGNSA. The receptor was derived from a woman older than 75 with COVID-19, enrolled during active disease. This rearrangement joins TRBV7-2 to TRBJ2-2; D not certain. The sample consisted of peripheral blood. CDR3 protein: CASSLANGELFF. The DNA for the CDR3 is TGTGCCAGCAGCTTAGCTAACGGGGAGCTGTTTTTT.